These 15 T cell receptor beta chains share one sample of origin, sequenced in a study of blood T cell repertoires in COVID-19. TCRdb's copy holds only in-frame clones and misses some; the assay was immunoSEQ multiplex PCR. This sample has more than 25,000 clones, with around 83% found just once. Sequencing used peripheral blood. These TCRs come from a human donor in a cohort sampled during active COVID-19.

This chain joins TRBV4-3 and TRBJ2-7; 10 bases are a match to TRBD1. V was pared by 0 bases and J by 4 bases, with 12 bases of the junction left unmatched. The CDR3 is 18 amino acids. Germline V gives CDR1 LGHNA, CDR2 YSLEER. CDR3 nucleotides: TGCGCCAGCAGCCAAGATCGGCTAAGACAGGGGGCGTTGTACGAGCAGTACTTC. Amino acid sequence: CASSQDRLRQGALYEQYF.

The genes are TRBV3-1 (or the pseudogene TRBV3-2) and TRBJ2-1; TRBD2 agrees at 8 bases. The ends lost 6 bases at V and 5 bases at J; junction bases unmatched: 6. Germline CDR1 and CDR2: LGHDT and YNNKEL (reference sequence). The CDR3 spans 14 residues. In nucleotides, the CDR3 is TGTGCCAGCAGGCCTAGCGGGCGAGACAATGAGCAGTTCTTC. It codes for CASRPSGRDNEQFF.

This rearrangement joins TRBV20-1 to TRBJ1-4; no firm D call. CDR1 DFQATT and CDR2 SNEGSKA come from the germline V gene (reference sequence). The CDR3 spans 11 residues. Trimming stripped 0 bases from V and 8 bases from J, with 4 bases between. In DNA, the CDR3 is TGCAGTGCTAGAGATTCGGAAAAACTGTTTTTT. Protein: CSARDSEKLFF.

This chain uses TRBV12-1 with TRBJ1-5; TRBD1 is taken as the D call from the table, unchecked against the DNA. TRBV12-1 is recorded as a pseudogene. This CDR3 region has 16 residues. The CDR3 region has the DNA TGTGCCAGCAGCTTTCACCGACAGGGGCGCAATCAGCCCCAGCATTTT. Translated, it gives CASSFHRQGRNQPQHF.

V gene TRBV18 combines with J gene TRBJ1-3; D remains unclear. The CDR3 has 12 residues. V lost 2 bases and J 8 bases, leaving 7 bases between the germline ends. Germline loops: CDR1 KGHSH, CDR2 LQKENI. The CDR3 coding sequence is TGTGCCAGCTCACCAGACGGGGACACCATATATTTT. Translated, it gives CASSPDGDTIYF. The whole variable domain, remainder taken from reference TRBV18 and TRBJ1-3, is NAGVMQNPRHLVRRRGQEARLRCSPMKGHSHVYWYRQLPEEGLKFMVYLQKENIIDESGMPKERFSAEFPKEGPSILRIQQVVRGDSAAYFCASSPDGDTIYFGEGSWLTVV.

CDR3 loop: CASSGKRGIGANVLTF. The CDR3 DNA is TGCGCCAGCAGTGGAAAAAGGGGAATCGGGGCCAACGTCCTGACTTTC. The chain has TRBV10-2 and TRBJ2-6, with D maybe TRBD1 (5 bases). V lost 4 bases and J 4 bases, leaving 14 bases between the germline ends. The CDR3 sequence is 16 residues long. The germline CDR1 and CDR2 sequences are WSHSY and SAAADI.

V and J are TRBV7-9 and TRBJ1-1; D is unresolved. There are 12 residues in the CDR3. V lost 4 bases and J 1 base, leaving 4 bases between the germline ends. CDR1 is SEHNR and CDR2 is FQNEAQ in the germline V gene (reference sequence). The CDR3 is CASSWPNTEAFF. The CDR3 coding sequence is TGTGCCAGCAGCTGGCCGAACACTGAAGCTTTCTTT.

This clone has a single count. The chain is built from TRBV7-9 and TRBJ1-1, with D uncertain. The germline V gene has CDR1 SEHNR and CDR2 FQNEAQ (reference sequence). The V end was cut by 1 base, the J end by 6 bases, with 9 bases between. The CDR3 extends over 13 amino acids. This CDR3 is CASSLGVFAEAFF. The CDR3 coding sequence is TGTGCCAGCAGCTTAGGTGTCTTCGCTGAAGCTTTCTTT.

This clone has more than one count but fewer than ten. This chain uses TRBV19 with TRBJ1-1; a weak D match, TRBD1 (6 bases). This CDR3 contains 14 residues. The V and J ends lost 3 bases and 3 bases respectively, with 11 bases between them. CDR1 is LNHDA, CDR2 SQIVND, per germline (reference sequence). The DNA of the CDR3 is TGTGCCAGTAGTATGGGGACATTTCACACTGAAGCTTTCTTT. Amino acid sequence: CASSMGTFHTEAFF.

This clone was detected once. The chain combines TRBV7-6 with TRBJ2-5, with D possibly being TRBD2 (6 bases). Trimming shortened V by 5 bases and J by 1 base, and 8 bases separated the two germline ends. Germline lookup yields CDR1 SGHVS and CDR2 FNYEAQ. This CDR3 is 13 amino acids long. The CDR3 DNA is TGTGCCAGCAGCGCGGGACTCCAAGAGACCCAGTACTTC. Protein sequence: CASSAGLQETQYF. The full variable domain, in which reference TRBV7-6 and TRBJ2-5 provide the parts outside the CDR3, is GAGVSQSPRYKVTKRGQDVALRCDPISGHVSLYWYRQALGQGPEFLTYFNYEAQQDKSGLPNDRFSAERPEGSISTLTIQRTEQRDSAMYRCASSAGLQETQYFGPGTRLLVL.

The rearrangement joins TRBV6-2 or TRBV6-3 to TRBJ1-1; 8 bases agree with TRBD1. Germline assignment: CDR1 MNHEY and CDR2 SVGEGT. V lost 5 bases, J lost 3 bases, and 5 bases stayed unmatched. The CDR3 sequence is 14 residues long. Here the CDR3 reads CASSRQGKDTEAFF. CDR3 DNA sequence: TGTGCCAGCAGTCGACAGGGGAAGGACACTGAAGCTTTCTTT.

The V call is TRBV5-1, the J call TRBJ1-1; D is undetermined. CDR1 is SGHRS and CDR2 is YFSETQ in the germline V gene. Between the trimmed V and J ends, which lost 4 bases and 3 bases, there was a span of 16 bases. There are 15 residues in the CDR3. Written as DNA, the CDR3 is TGCGCCAGCAGCCGGTTGGGTGGGCGAGACACTGAAGCTTTCTTT. This sequence encodes CASSRLGGRDTEAFF.

This chain links TRBV7-9 with TRBJ2-3; D is unclear. V was pared by 5 bases and J by 6 bases, with 12 bases between. Looked up from germline, CDR1 is SEHNR and CDR2 is FQNEAQ (reference sequence). The CDR3 runs 13 residues. The CDR3 here is CASSPPRWDTQYF. CDR3 DNA sequence: TGTGCCAGCAGCCCCCCGCGCTGGGATACGCAGTATTTT.

The chain joins TRBV6-2 or TRBV6-3 to TRBJ2-7; D not resolved. This CDR3 comprises 13 residues. V gave up 4 bases and J gave up 6 bases, with 13 bases separating them. CDR1 and CDR2 (germline): MNHEY, SVGEGT. In nucleotides, the CDR3 is TGTGCCAGCAGTTTTGTGTTCCCGAGCGAGCAGTACTTC. Translating it yields CASSFVFPSEQYF.

This chain links TRBV6-5 with TRBJ1-5; D ambiguous. The germline CDR1 and CDR2 sequences are MNHEY and SVGAGI. This CDR3 region has 13 residues. V was clipped by 6 bases and J by 3 bases, with 9 bases between them. Here the CDR3 reads CASSLRFNQPQHF. The CDR3 DNA is TGTGCCAGCAGCCTCAGATTCAATCAGCCCCAGCATTTT.